A single sample is the source of the 17 T cell receptor beta chains below, sequenced in a study of CD8 T cells in Susac syndrome. Random hexamers primed reverse transcription of 0.5 to 1 ug RNA. TCRdb called the immunoSEQ multiplex PCR reads again in MiXCR, with one record for every CDR3 protein. Of about 150,000 distinct CDR3 sequences in the sample, 85% to 95% were seen once. Sequencing was carried out using CD4+ T cells from PBMCs. The receptors derive from a human donor with Susac syndrome.

CDR3 DNA: TGTGCCAGCAGCCATGGTATCGTTCACTCTGGGGCCAACGTCCTGACTTTC. It specifies CASSHGIVHSGANVLTF. The rearrangement uses TRBV14 and TRBJ2-6, with D uncertain. The V gene lost 3 bases and the J gene lost 0 bases, with 12 bases spanning the gap. Germline CDR1 reads SGHDN; CDR2 reads FVKESK. CDR3 size: 17 residues.

CDR3 in DNA: TGTGCCAGCAGTTCCTCGGGGGGCGTGGAGACCCAGTACTTC. Protein product: CASSSSGGVETQYF. This rearrangement joins TRBV27 to TRBJ2-5; D possibly corresponds to TRBD2 (7 bases). The CDR3 contains 14 residues. V was pared by 4 bases and J by 5 bases, with 14 bases between. The germline V gene has CDR1 MNHEY and CDR2 SMNVEV (reference sequence).

The CDR3 here is CASSQDLPRVAVAETQYF. The DNA for the CDR3 is TGTGCCAGCAGCCAAGACTTGCCAAGGGTAGCAGTAGCAGAGACCCAGTACTTC. The genes are TRBV3-1 and TRBJ2-5; D unresolved. Trimming removed 0 bases from V and 4 bases from J, with 21 bases in between. This CDR3 has 18 residues. CDR1 is LGHDT and CDR2 is YNNKEL in the germline V gene (reference sequence).

CDR3 residues: CASSQTQGARTEAFF. CDR3 sequence (DNA): TGTGCCAGCAGCCAGACACAGGGGGCGCGGACTGAAGCTTTCTTT. The rearrangement joins TRBV4-2 to TRBJ1-1; 9 bases match TRBD1. With 3 bases clipped from V and 5 bases from J, the junction kept 7 bases outside the gene matches. This CDR3 contains 15 residues. Germline CDR1 and CDR2: LGHNA and YNFKEQ.

This clonotype was detected only once. The rearrangement uses TRBV6-2 or TRBV6-3 and TRBJ1-6; possibly TRBD1 for D (5 bases). The length of the CDR3 is 13 residues. Germline assignment: CDR1 MNHEY and CDR2 SVGEGT. The V and J ends lost 6 bases and 6 bases respectively, with 9 bases between them. DNA for the CDR3: TGTGCCAGCAGAGACAGCCTTAATTCACCCCTCCACTTT. It translates to CASRDSLNSPLHF.

This clonotype was detected only once. The rearrangement links TRBV20-1 to TRBJ2-2; TRBD2 aligns across 13 bases. Germline V lookup: CDR1 DFQATT, CDR2 SNEGSKA (reference sequence). CDR3 length equals 14 residues. V was clipped by 5 bases and J by 5 bases; unmatched bases: 2. Written as DNA, the CDR3 is TGCAGTGCTTGGACTAGCGGGGGTACCGGGGAGCTGTTTTTT. The encoded protein is CSAWTSGGTGELFF.

The chain uses TRBV15 and TRBJ1-5; D is unresolved. Trimming shortened V by 3 bases and J by 11 bases, and 11 bases separated the two germline ends. Germline lookup yields CDR1 LNHNV and CDR2 YYDKDF (reference sequence). The CDR3 loop spans 12 amino acids. The CDR3 here is CATSRSGQTQHF. In DNA, the CDR3 is TGTGCCACCAGCAGGTCCGGGCAGACCCAGCATTTT.

The chain combines TRBV20-1 with TRBJ1-1; maybe TRBD1 (5 bases). V dropped 4 bases and J dropped 1 base, with 7 bases sitting between them. Germline V lookup: CDR1 DFQATT, CDR2 SNEGSKA (reference sequence). The CDR3 contains 12 residues. The CDR3 bases are TGCAGTGCTACCGACAGGAACACTGAAGCTTTCTTT. Translation: CSATDRNTEAFF.

The sample holds one count of this clonotype. V gene TRBV20-1 combines with J gene TRBJ2-7, with 9 positions matching TRBD2. The CDR3 has 14 amino acids. From germline, CDR1 is DFQATT and CDR2 SNEGSKA (reference sequence). V lost 0 bases and J lost 4; bases outside the gene matches: 4. CDR3 region: CSARDAGGSYEQYF. As DNA, the CDR3 is TGCAGTGCTAGAGATGCGGGGGGGTCATACGAGCAGTACTTC.

The J gene is TRBJ2-3, the V gene TRBV9; tentatively, D is TRBD2 (5 bases). V shed 1 base and J shed 2 bases, with 11 bases lying between them. CDR1 is SGDLS, CDR2 YYNGEE, per germline. The CDR3 sequence is 15 residues long. The CDR3 reads CASSVLGLNTDTQYF. The CDR3, as DNA: TGTGCCAGCAGCGTATTAGGACTCAACACAGATACGCAGTATTTT.

J is TRBJ1-1 and V is TRBV9; D is uncertain. V lost 0 bases and J lost 0, with 3 bases in between. The CDR3 has 13 amino acids. Germline V gene lookup returns CDR1 SGDLS and CDR2 YYNGEE. The CDR3 sequence: CASSVDMNTEAFF. The CDR3 nucleotides are TGTGCCAGCAGCGTAGACATGAACACTGAAGCTTTCTTT.

This chain joins TRBV27 and TRBJ1-1, with D uncertain. The CDR3 covers 14 residues. The V and J ends lost 7 bases and 7 bases respectively, with 19 bases between them. The germline gives CDR1 MNHEY, CDR2 SMNVEV (reference sequence). Written as DNA, the CDR3 is TGTGCCAGCATCGGCACATCAGGAACCCTTGAAGCTTTCTTT. Translation: CASIGTSGTLEAFF.

The chain combines TRBV27 with TRBJ1-4, with D tentatively TRBD1 (6 bases). The CDR3 consists of 15 residues. The germline CDR1 and CDR2 sequences are MNHEY and SMNVEV (reference sequence). The V end was cut by 8 bases, the J end by 12 bases, with 25 bases between. As DNA, the CDR3 is TGTGCCAGCGGAACTCGGACAGATCGGCACGGGGAACTGTTTTTT. Translating it yields CASGTRTDRHGELFF.

The chain carries TRBV7-3 and TRBJ1-2; TRBD1 aligns across 9 bases. CDR3 length: 13 amino acids. J was trimmed by 3 bases and V by 5 bases; bases with no gene match: 1. Germline V gives CDR1 SGHTA, CDR2 FQGTGA. The CDR3 loop reads CASSGDRDYGYTF. The CDR3 DNA reads as TGTGCCAGCAGCGGGGACAGGGACTATGGCTACACCTTC.

The chain combines TRBV12-3 or TRBV12-4 with TRBJ1-4; perhaps TRBD1 as D (5 bases). This CDR3 spans 15 amino acids. The ends were cut back, 4 bases at V and 8 bases at J, with 17 bases in the middle. This CDR3 reads CASSSRLWGIEKLFF. The DNA of the CDR3 is TGTGCCAGCAGTTCCCGGTTATGGGGGATAGAAAAACTGTTTTTT.

The chain is built from TRBV29-1 and TRBJ2-7; TRBD1 aligns across 7 bases. V lost 4 bases, J lost 3 bases, and 3 bases stayed unmatched. The CDR3 has 12 residues. Germline V CDR1 and CDR2: SQVTM, ANQGSEA. The CDR3 bases are TGCAGCGTTGGTAGGGGGCTCTACGAGCAGTACTTC. It yields the protein CSVGRGLYEQYF.

V is TRBV12-3 or TRBV12-4 and J is TRBJ2-1, with D perhaps TRBD2 (6 bases). CDR3 length: 13 residues. V lost 4 bases and J lost 9, with 13 bases in between. CDR3 coding DNA: TGTGCCAGCAGTTCGGGGGTGTTGGGTGAGCAGTTCTTC. Encoded protein: CASSSGVLGEQFF.